The 26 T cell receptor beta chains below were found in one sample sequenced in a study of monozygotic twins with inflammatory bowel disease. Using the 5' RACE reads, TCRdb records one entry per CDR3 protein without DNA. This listing includes approximately 150,000 distinct CDR3 sequences. Sequencing input: blood. The receptors derive from a human donor with ulcerative colitis or Crohn's disease, or a healthy co-twin of an affected twin (not recorded which).

The chain links TRBV15 to TRBJ2-2; TCRdb's D gene call, TRBD1, goes unchecked for lack of DNA. CDR3 length: 15 residues. CDR1 is LNHNV and CDR2 is YYDKDF in the germline V gene (reference sequence). CDR3 protein: CATSPVPIAIRELFF.

The chain has TRBV4-1 and TRBJ1-6; without DNA, the TCRdb call of TRBD1 cannot be checked. The CDR3 sequence is 18 residues long. From germline, CDR1 is MGHRA and CDR2 YSYEKL. CDR3 residues: CASSQEPPSGTGNSPLHF.

The chain combines TRBV5-1 with TRBJ1-1. In germline, CDR1 is SGHRS, CDR2 YFSETQ. The CDR3 is 16 residues long. CDR3 in amino acids: CASSLHGESINTEAFF.

This chain connects TRBV4-3 to TRBJ1-2; TCRdb outputs TRBD1, but without DNA this stays unchecked. The CDR3 consists of 13 residues. Germline CDR1 reads LGHNA; CDR2 reads YSLEER. The CDR3 reads CASSHSDSYGYTF.

The chain carries TRBV12-3 or TRBV12-4 and TRBJ1-1. CDR3 length equals 12 residues. The CDR3 reads CASSLRESEAFF.

The rearrangement uses TRBV5-1 and TRBJ1-4; TCRdb names TRBD1, which stays unverified in the absence of DNA. The CDR3 is 13 amino acids. Germline V gene data show CDR1 as SGHRS and CDR2 as YFSETQ. The CDR3 loop is CASSTGTGEKLFF.

This chain's CDR3 is CASGRPRSEQFF. The chain links TRBV28 to TRBJ2-1; checking the TCRdb D call of TRBD1 is not possible without DNA. CDR1 is MDHEN, CDR2 SYDVKM, per germline. This CDR3 is built from 12 residues.

This chain links TRBV20-1 with TRBJ2-5. CDR3 length: 12 amino acids. Germline V gene lookup returns CDR1 DFQATT and CDR2 SNEGSKA (reference sequence). CDR3 loop: CSAWRDQETQYF.

The genes are TRBV5-1 and TRBJ2-6; TCRdb names TRBD1, which stays unverified in the absence of DNA. The CDR3 covers 16 residues. Germline V gives CDR1 SGHRS, CDR2 YFSETQ. The CDR3 here is CASSSTGDTGANVLTF.

This sequence joins TRBV18 and TRBJ2-7; TCRdb's D gene call, TRBD2, goes unchecked for lack of DNA. Looked up from germline, CDR1 is KGHSH and CDR2 is LQKENI. The CDR3 length is 15 residues. The CDR3 region is CASSPGLAGGGEQYF.

The rearrangement links TRBV30 to TRBJ1-2; checking the TCRdb D call of TRBD1 is not possible without DNA. Germline assignment: CDR1 GTSNPN and CDR2 SVGIG (reference sequence). The CDR3 extends over 13 amino acids. The CDR3 loop is CAYGTGWYYGYTF. Full variable domain (remainder filled in from reference TRBV30 and TRBJ1-2): SQTIHQWPATLVQPVGSPLSLECTVEGTSNPNLYWYRQAAGRGLQLLFYSVGIGQISSEVPQNLSASRPQDRQFILSSKKLLLSDSGFYLCAYGTGWYYGYTFGSGTRLTVV.

V and J are TRBV28 and TRBJ2-1. CDR1 is MDHEN and CDR2 is SYDVKM in the germline V gene. CDR3 size: 12 residues. This CDR3 is CASSLQRYEQFF.

The gene calls are TRBV12-3 or TRBV12-4 and TRBJ2-5; there is no DNA to check the TCRdb D call of TRBD1. CDR3 length: 15 residues. CDR3 amino acids: CASRFAGGPQETQYF.

The rearrangement joins TRBV9 to TRBJ2-2; lacking DNA, the TRBD2 call made by TCRdb goes unchecked. The CDR3 length is 18 residues. Germline CDR1 and CDR2: SGDLS and YYNGEE. The CDR3 reads CASSILAGGAGNTGELFF. The full variable domain, completed using reference TRBV9 and TRBJ2-2, is DSGVTQTPKHLITATGQRVTLRCSPRSGDLSVYWYQQSLDQGLQFLIQYYNGEERAKGNILERFSAQQFPDLHSELNLSSLELGDSALYFCASSILAGGAGNTGELFFGEGSRLTVL.

The V call is TRBV7-2, the J call TRBJ2-1; there is no DNA to check the TCRdb D call of TRBD1. The CDR3 extends over 13 amino acids. From germline, CDR1 is SGHTA and CDR2 FQGNSA. The chain's CDR3 is CASSRQGAYEQFF.

The gene calls are TRBV5-1 and TRBJ2-1. This CDR3 contains 15 residues. Germline V gives CDR1 SGHRS, CDR2 YFSETQ. The CDR3 is CASSLGLSRATEQFF.

This chain joins TRBV12-3 or TRBV12-4 and TRBJ1-2; TCRdb's assignment of TRBD1 cannot be checked, as there is no DNA. The CDR3 has 15 amino acids. The CDR3 loop is CASSRPGTATYGYTF.

J is TRBJ2-5 and V is TRBV7-3; the TRBD2 assignment by TCRdb is unverifiable without DNA. This CDR3 is built from 13 residues. Germline loops: CDR1 SGHTA, CDR2 FQGTGA. The CDR3: CASSPHAQETQYF. Complete variable domain (other parts from reference TRBV7-3 and TRBJ2-5): GAGVSQTPSNKVTEKGKYVELRCDPISGHTALYWYRQSLGQGPEFLIYFQGTGAADDSGLPNDRFFAVRPEGSVSTLKIQRTERGDSAVYLCASSPHAQETQYFGPGTRLLVL.

V gene TRBV10-3 combines with J gene TRBJ2-2; TCRdb's assignment of TRBD1 cannot be checked, as there is no DNA. The CDR3 contains 14 residues. Looked up from germline, CDR1 is ENHRY and CDR2 is SYGVKD. The CDR3 sequence: CAISGDRDTGELFF.

J is TRBJ1-1 and V is TRBV24-1. Germline V gives CDR1 KGHDR, CDR2 SFDVKD. There are 15 residues in the CDR3. The CDR3: CATSDSSTGGTEAFF.

This chain joins TRBV18 and TRBJ2-3; the D call from TCRdb, TRBD1, cannot be confirmed without DNA. This CDR3 has 16 amino acids. Germline V gene sequence: CDR1 KGHSH, CDR2 LQKENI. Here the CDR3 reads CASSPGRVAQADTQYF.

The V and J genes are TRBV4-2 and TRBJ2-5; lacking DNA, the TRBD2 call made by TCRdb goes unchecked. CDR1 is LGHNA and CDR2 is YNFKEQ in the germline V gene. The CDR3 totals 15 residues. The CDR3: CASSQVTRSSETQYF.

The chain is built from TRBV3-1 and TRBJ2-7; TCRdb calls TRBD2, which cannot be checked without DNA. Per germline, CDR1 LGHDT and CDR2 YNNKEL (reference sequence). The CDR3 totals 14 residues. The CDR3 spells CASTNRQGLGEQYF.

CDR3: CASSLIRDRINEQFF. The gene calls are TRBV5-1 and TRBJ2-1; TCRdb outputs TRBD1, but without DNA this stays unchecked. The CDR3 runs to 15 residues. Germline V gives CDR1 SGHRS, CDR2 YFSETQ.

This rearrangement joins TRBV9 to TRBJ2-1; with no DNA, the TCRdb D assignment of TRBD2 cannot be verified. The CDR3 loop spans 15 amino acids. Germline V gives CDR1 SGDLS, CDR2 YYNGEE. This CDR3 reads CASSMSGSINNEQFF.

The chain is built from TRBV2 and TRBJ1-3. CDR1 is SNHLY, CDR2 FYNNEI, per germline. The CDR3 has 12 residues. CDR3 residues: CASSGFGNTIYF. Filled out from reference TRBV2 and TRBJ1-3, the complete variable domain reads EPEVTQTPSHQVTQMGQEVILRCVPISNHLYFYWYRQILGQKVEFLVSFYNNEISEKSEIFDDQFSVERPDGSNFTLKIRSTKLEDSAMYFCASSGFGNTIYFGEGSWLTVV.